The clone carrying this T cell receptor beta chain was observed at least ten times. The CDR3 has 16 residues. CDR1 and CDR2 from the germline V gene are ENHRY and SYGVKD. With 5 bases removed from V and 2 bases from J, the gap between germline ends came to 13 bases. One entry per CDR3 protein, called by TCRdb with MiXCR from the 5' RACE reads. Of about 140,000 distinct CDR3 sequences listed, 8% to 9% are singletons. This entry belongs to a study of CD8 T cells in ankylosing spondylitis. The receptor comes from a male donor with ankylosing spondylitis. The chain uses TRBV10-3 and TRBJ1-6; no firm D call. Sequenced: synovial fluid, either unsorted or a sorted T cell fraction (not recorded which). CDR3 in DNA: TGTGCCATCAGTACGGGATCCTCGCCCTATAATTCACCCCTCCACTTT. This encodes CAISTGSSPYNSPLHF.